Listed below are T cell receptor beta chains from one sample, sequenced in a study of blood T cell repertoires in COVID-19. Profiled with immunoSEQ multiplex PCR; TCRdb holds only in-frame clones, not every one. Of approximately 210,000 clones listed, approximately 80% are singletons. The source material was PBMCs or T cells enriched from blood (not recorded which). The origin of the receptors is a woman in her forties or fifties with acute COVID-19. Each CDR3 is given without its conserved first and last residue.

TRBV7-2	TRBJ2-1	ASSVQYGMAYNEQF
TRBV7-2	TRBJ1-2	ASSPRYNYGYT
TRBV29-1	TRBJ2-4	SVFTGRENIQY
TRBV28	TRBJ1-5	ASSRDRGYSNQPQH
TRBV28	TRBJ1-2	ASSVGAGYGYT
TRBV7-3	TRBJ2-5	ASSWTGSIGETQY
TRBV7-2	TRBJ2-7	ASSPLGGFALYEQY
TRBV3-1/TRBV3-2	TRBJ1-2	ASSQVGSTGTGGNYGYT
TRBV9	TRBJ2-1	ASSPTGGLVSYNEQF
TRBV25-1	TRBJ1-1	ASFGGTAEAF
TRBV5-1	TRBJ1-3	ASSLGGQGVSGNTIY
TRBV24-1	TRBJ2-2	ATSGDRPNTGELF
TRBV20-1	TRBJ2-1	SASGSGRFGEQF
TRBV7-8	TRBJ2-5	ASSPRTVSQETQY
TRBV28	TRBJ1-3	ASTPTPGSGNTIY
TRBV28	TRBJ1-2	ASSPEQTGPYYGYT
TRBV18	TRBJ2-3	ASSPRGSTDTQY
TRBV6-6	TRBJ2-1	ASSPLGLAGEHEQF
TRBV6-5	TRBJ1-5	ASKSGKLDQPQH
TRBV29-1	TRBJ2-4	SVGTVGDIQY
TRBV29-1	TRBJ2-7	SVEVMGSTGDSYEQY
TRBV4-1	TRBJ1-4	ASSPTGTGANEKLF
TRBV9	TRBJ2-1	ASSPTVGGRGGLYNEQF
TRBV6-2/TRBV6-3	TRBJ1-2	ASSPGQGFLNYGYT